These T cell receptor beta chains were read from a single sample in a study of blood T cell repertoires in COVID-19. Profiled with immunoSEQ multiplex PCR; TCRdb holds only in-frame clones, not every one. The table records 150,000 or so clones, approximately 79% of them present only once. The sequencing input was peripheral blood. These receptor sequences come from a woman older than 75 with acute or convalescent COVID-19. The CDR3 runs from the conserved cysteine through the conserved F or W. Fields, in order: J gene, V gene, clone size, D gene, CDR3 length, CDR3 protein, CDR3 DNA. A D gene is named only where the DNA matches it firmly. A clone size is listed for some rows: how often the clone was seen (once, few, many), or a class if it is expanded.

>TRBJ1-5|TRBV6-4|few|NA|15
CASREQGNSNQPQHF
TGTGCCAGCAGAGAACAGGGAAATAGCAATCAGCCCCAGCATTTT
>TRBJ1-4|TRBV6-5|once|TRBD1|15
CASSRTGVRGEKLFF
TGTGCCAGCAGCCGCACAGGGGTGAGGGGTGAAAAACTGTTCTTT
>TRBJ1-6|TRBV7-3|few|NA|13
CASSTDPGAPLHF
TGTGCCAGCAGCACGGACCCCGGGGCACCCCTCCACTTT
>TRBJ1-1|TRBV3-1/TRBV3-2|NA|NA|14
CASSAQGGYTEAFF
TGTGCCAGCAGCGCACAGGGAGGGTACACTGAAGCTTTCTTT
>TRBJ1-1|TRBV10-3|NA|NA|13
CAISNSGPTEAFF
TGTGCCATCAGTAACTCAGGGCCTACTGAAGCTTTCTTT
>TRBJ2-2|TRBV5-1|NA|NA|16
CASSPVNGQEGGELFF
TGCGCCAGCAGCCCCGTTAACGGCCAGGAAGGCGGGGAGCTGTTTTTT
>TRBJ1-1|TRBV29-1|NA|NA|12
CSVAQGYSEAFF
TGCAGCGTTGCTCAGGGGTACAGTGAAGCTTTCTTT
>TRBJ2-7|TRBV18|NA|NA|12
CASSGRVGEQYF
TGTGCCAGCTCTGGCAGGGTGGGCGAGCAGTACTTC
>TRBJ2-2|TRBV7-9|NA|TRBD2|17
CASSLMSSGKNTGELFF
TGTGCCAGCAGCTTAATGTCTAGCGGGAAGAACACCGGGGAGCTGTTTTTT
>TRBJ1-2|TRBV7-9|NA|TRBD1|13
CASSSGQGVGYTF
TGTGCCAGCAGTTCGGGACAGGGGGTTGGCTACACCTTC
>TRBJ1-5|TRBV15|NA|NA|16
CATSRGVREVDQPQHF
TGTGCCACCAGCAGAGGTGTCAGGGAGGTCGATCAGCCCCAGCATTTT
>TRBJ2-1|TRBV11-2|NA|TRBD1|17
CASSSFRDREAYNEQFF
TGTGCCAGCAGCTCGTTTAGGGACAGGGAGGCCTACAATGAGCAGTTCTTC
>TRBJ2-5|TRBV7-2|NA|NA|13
CASSGTHQETQYF
TGTGCCAGCAGCGGGACACACCAAGAGACCCAGTACTTC
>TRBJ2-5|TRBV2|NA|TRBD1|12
CATDRAEETQYF
TGTGCCACCGACAGGGCGGAGGAGACCCAGTACTTC
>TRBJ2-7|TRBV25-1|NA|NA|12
CASTGDGYEQYF
TGTGCCAGCACGGGGGATGGCTACGAGCAGTACTTC
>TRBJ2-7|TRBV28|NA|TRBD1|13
CASSFGQGAEQYF
TGTGCCAGCAGTTTTGGGCAGGGGGCCGAGCAGTACTTC
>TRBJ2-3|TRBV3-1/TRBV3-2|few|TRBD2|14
CASSQTSGRDTQYF
TGTGCCAGCAGCCAGACTAGCGGGAGGGATACGCAGTATTTT
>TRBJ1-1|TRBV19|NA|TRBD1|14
CASSIKRQGTQAFF
TGTGCCAGTAGTATAAAGAGACAGGGGACGCAAGCTTTCTTT
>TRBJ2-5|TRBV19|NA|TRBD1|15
CASSVGQGGGETQYF
TGTGCCAGTAGTGTCGGACAGGGAGGCGGAGAGACCCAGTACTTC
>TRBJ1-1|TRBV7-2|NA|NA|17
CASSLVGGPGRNTEAFF
TGTGCCAGCAGCTTAGTGGGAGGGCCCGGTCGGAACACTGAAGCTTTCTTT
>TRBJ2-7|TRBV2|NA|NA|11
CASSDSSRQYF
TGTGCCAGCAGTGATAGTTCCCGGCAGTACTTC
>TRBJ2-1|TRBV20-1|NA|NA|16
CSASFRGRRFSNEQFF
TGCAGTGCTAGTTTCAGGGGTCGAAGATTCAGCAATGAGCAGTTCTTC
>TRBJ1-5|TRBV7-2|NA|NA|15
CASSIARERVQPQHF
TGTGCCAGCAGCATAGCAAGGGAGCGAGTTCAGCCCCAGCATTTT
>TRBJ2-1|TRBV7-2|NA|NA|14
CASSSDTGSNEQFF
TGTGCCAGCAGCTCCGACACCGGGAGCAATGAGCAGTTCTTC
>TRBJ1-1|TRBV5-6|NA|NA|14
CASSFQGRDTEAFF
TGTGCCAGCAGCTTCCAGGGGAGGGACACTGAAGCTTTCTTT
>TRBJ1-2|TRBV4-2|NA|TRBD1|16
CASSQEWGQGNYGYTF
TGTGCCAGCAGCCAAGAATGGGGACAGGGAAACTATGGCTACACCTTC
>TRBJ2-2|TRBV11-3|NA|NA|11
CASRGTGELFF
TGTGCCAGCCGAGGGACCGGGGAGCTGTTTTTT
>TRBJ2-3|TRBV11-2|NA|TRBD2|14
CASSRTSVTDTQYF
TGTGCCAGCAGCCGGACTAGCGTGACAGATACGCAGTATTTT
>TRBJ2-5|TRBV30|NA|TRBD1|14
CACSRGTGQETQYF
TGTGCCTGTTCTCGTGGGACAGGCCAAGAGACCCAGTACTTC
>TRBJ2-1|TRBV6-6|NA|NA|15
CASSYSLGSYNEQFF
TGTGCCAGCAGTTACTCCCTAGGATCGTACAATGAGCAGTTCTTC
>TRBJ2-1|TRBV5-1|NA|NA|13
CASSGGYNNEQFF
TGCGCCAGCTCTGGGGGGTATAACAATGAGCAGTTCTTC
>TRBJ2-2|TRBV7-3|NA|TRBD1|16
CASSSDSDRRTGELFF
TGTGCCAGCAGTTCTGACTCGGACAGGAGAACTGGGGAGCTGTTTTTT
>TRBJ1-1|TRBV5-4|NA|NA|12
CASSSPDTEAFF
TGTGCCAGCAGCTCTCCGGACACTGAAGCTTTCTTT
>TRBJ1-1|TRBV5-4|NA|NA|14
CASSSRSGRESSFF
TGTGCCAGCAGCTCGAGGTCCGGACGGGAAAGCTCTTTCTTT
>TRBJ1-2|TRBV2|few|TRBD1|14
CASRRPGQGYGYTF
TGTGCCAGCAGACGACCGGGACAGGGCTATGGCTACACCTTC
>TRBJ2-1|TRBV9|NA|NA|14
CASSVDRSDNEQFF
TGTGCCAGCAGCGTAGACAGGTCTGACAATGAGCAGTTCTTC
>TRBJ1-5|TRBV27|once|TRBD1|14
CASRRQGAFQPQHF
TGTGCCAGCAGAAGACAGGGGGCTTTTCAGCCCCAGCATTTT
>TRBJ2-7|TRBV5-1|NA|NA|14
CASSLAHSSYEQYF
TGCGCCAGCAGCTTGGCCCACAGCTCCTACGAGCAGTACTTC
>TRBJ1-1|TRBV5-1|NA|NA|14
CASSAGAVNTEAFF
TGCGCCAGCAGCGCGGGGGCCGTGAACACTGAAGCTTTCTTT
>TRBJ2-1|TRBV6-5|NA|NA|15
CASSPQGPASNEQFF
TGTGCCAGCAGTCCACAGGGCCCGGCTTCCAATGAGCAGTTCTTC
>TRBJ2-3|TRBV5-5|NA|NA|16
CASSLEGQGYTDTQYF
TGTGCCAGCAGCTTGGAAGGGCAGGGCTACACAGATACGCAGTATTTT
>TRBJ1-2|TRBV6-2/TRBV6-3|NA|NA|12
CASSPTDEGYTF
TGTGCCAGCAGTCCGACAGACGAGGGCTACACCTTC
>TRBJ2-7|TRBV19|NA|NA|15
CASSLKGESSYEQYF
TGTGCCAGTAGTTTAAAGGGGGAAAGCTCCTACGAGCAGTACTTC
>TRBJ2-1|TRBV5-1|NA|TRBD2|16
CASSLVAGGRNNEQFF
TGCGCCAGCAGCTTAGTAGCGGGAGGGCGGAACAATGAGCAGTTCTTC
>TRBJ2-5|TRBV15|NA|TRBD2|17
CATSRGGTSGRRETQYF
TGTGCCACCAGCAGAGGAGGGACTAGCGGGAGGCGAGAGACCCAGTACTTC
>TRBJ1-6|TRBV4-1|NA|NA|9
CRMRMPLHF
TGTAGGATGAGGATGCCCCTCCACTTT
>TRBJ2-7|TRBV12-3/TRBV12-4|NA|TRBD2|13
CASSGGFFYEQYF
TGTGCCAGCAGCGGGGGGTTCTTCTACGAGCAGTACTTC
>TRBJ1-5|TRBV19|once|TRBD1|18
CASLSWTGGIESNQPQHF
TGTGCCAGTTTATCTTGGACAGGGGGCATAGAATCCAATCAGCCCCAGCATTTT
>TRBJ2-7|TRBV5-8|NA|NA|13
CASSRIQGYEQYF
TGTGCCAGCAGCCGGATACAGGGTTACGAGCAGTACTTC
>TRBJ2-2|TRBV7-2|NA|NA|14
CASSPRKGSGELFF
TGTGCCAGCAGCCCTCGTAAGGGGTCCGGGGAGCTGTTTTTT
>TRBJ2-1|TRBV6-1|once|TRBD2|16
CASSVHGGRAANEQFF
TGTGCCAGCAGTGTTCACGGAGGGAGGGCAGCGAATGAGCAGTTCTTC
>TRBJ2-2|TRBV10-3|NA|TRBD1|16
CAISGARDRVTGELFF
TGTGCCATCAGTGGGGCGAGGGACAGGGTCACCGGGGAGCTGTTTTTT
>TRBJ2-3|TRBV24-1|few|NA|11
CATKLADTQYF
TGTGCCACCAAGCTTGCAGATACGCAGTATTTT
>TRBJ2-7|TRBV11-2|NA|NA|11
CASSLTGEQYF
TGTGCCAGCAGCTTAACCGGCGAGCAGTACTTC
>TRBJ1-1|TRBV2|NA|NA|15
CASSETRTDHTEAFF
TGTGCCAGCAGTGAAACGAGGACAGACCACACTGAAGCTTTCTTT
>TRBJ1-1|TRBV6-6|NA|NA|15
CASSYSWGGRPEAFF
TGTGCCAGCAGTTACTCATGGGGGGGTAGGCCTGAAGCTTTCTTT
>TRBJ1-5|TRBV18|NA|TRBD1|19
CASSPVRDRGQRGNQPQHF
TGTGCCAGCTCACCAGTGCGGGACAGGGGGCAGAGGGGTAATCAGCCCCAGCATTTT
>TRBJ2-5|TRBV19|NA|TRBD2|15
CASSILAGGQETQYF
TGTGCCAGTAGTATACTGGCGGGAGGGCAAGAGACCCAGTACTTC